The 24 T cell receptor beta chains presented below share a single source sample, sequenced in a study of shared clonotypes between healthy human individuals. Sequenced by immunoSEQ multiplex PCR; TCRdb stores in-frame clones only, minus some. The data show about 2.4 million clones, approximately 93% seen once. The sequencing input was naive CD4+ T cells from PBMCs. Subset described: CD45RA+ positively selected. These receptors were collected from a man between 18 and 35 years old in good health. Some clones in this sample may be carry-over from other donors' samples.

The chain links TRBV28 to TRBJ2-3, with D unresolved. The V gene lost 10 bases and the J gene lost 2 bases, with 7 bases spanning the gap. The CDR3 is made up of 11 amino acids. Germline V lookup: CDR1 MDHEN, CDR2 SYDVKM. CDR3 residues: CATGDTDTQYF. CDR3 DNA sequence: TGTGCCACCGGCGACACAGATACGCAGTATTTT.

J is TRBJ1-6 and V is TRBV7-9, with 7 bases fitting TRBD1. V lost 1 base, J lost 7 bases, and 4 bases stayed unmatched. The germline V gene encodes CDR1 SEHNR and CDR2 FQNEAQ (reference sequence). The CDR3 has 15 residues. CDR3 sequence reads: CASSLGQGDNSPLHF. The CDR3, as DNA: TGTGCCAGCAGCTTAGGACAGGGTGACAATTCACCCCTCCACTTT.

In nucleotides, the CDR3 is TGTGCCAGTAGTCCACAGGACAGCCGGAATTGGGAAGCTTTCTTT. It yields the protein CASSPQDSRNWEAFF. The rearrangement uses TRBV19 and TRBJ1-1; tentatively, D is TRBD1 (6 bases). V lost 5 bases and J 8 bases, leaving 21 bases between the germline ends. There are 15 residues in the CDR3. Germline V lookup: CDR1 LNHDA, CDR2 SQIVND (reference sequence).

CDR3 region: CASSSYSSGSYNEQFF. In DNA, the CDR3 is TGTGCCAGCAGTTCTTACTCTAGCGGGAGCTACAATGAGCAGTTCTTC. This chain joins TRBV28 and TRBJ2-1, with 10 bases fitting TRBD2. Per the germline V gene, CDR1 is MDHEN and CDR2 is SYDVKM. With 4 bases clipped from V and 3 bases from J, the junction kept 6 bases outside the gene matches. The CDR3 is made up of 16 amino acids.

The chain combines TRBV7-3 with TRBJ2-1, with 10 bases that match TRBD1. Germline-derived CDR1 and CDR2 are SGHTA and FQGTGA. The V segment lost 6 bases and the J segment 3 bases; nucleotides outside the gene matches: 2. The length of the CDR3 is 14 residues. The CDR3 region is CASRTGGSYNEQFF. In nucleotides, the CDR3 is TGTGCCAGCAGGACAGGGGGCAGCTACAATGAGCAGTTCTTC. Using reference TRBV7-3 and TRBJ2-1 for the parts outside the CDR3, the full variable domain is GAGVSQTPSNKVTEKGKYVELRCDPISGHTALYWYRQSLGQGPEFLIYFQGTGAADDSGLPNDRFFAVRPEGSVSTLKIQRTERGDSAVYLCASRTGGSYNEQFFGPGTRLTVL.

The V call is TRBV2, the J call TRBJ1-5; the D is unclear. V lost 8 bases, J lost 7 bases, and 15 bases lay in between. CDR3 size: 13 residues. Germline CDR1 SNHLY, CDR2 FYNNEI. The CDR3 region has the DNA TGTGCCAGCTCGGCGTCACCCAAACAGCCCCAGCATTTT. It codes for CASSASPKQPQHF.

V and J are TRBV7-9 and TRBJ1-4; perhaps TRBD1 as D (5 bases). The germline gives CDR1 SEHNR, CDR2 FQNEAQ (reference sequence). The CDR3 loop spans 13 amino acids. The V end was cut by 1 base, the J end by 8 bases, with 8 bases between. In DNA, the CDR3 is TGTGCCAGCAGCTTAGATTGGGGCGAAAAACTGTTTTTT. It encodes CASSLDWGEKLFF.

This clone has just a few counts. The chain combines TRBV9 with TRBJ1-1, with D perhaps matching TRBD1 (5 bases). CDR1 SGDLS and CDR2 YYNGEE come from the germline V gene. V lost 0 bases and J 8 bases, leaving 11 bases between the germline ends. CDR3 length equals 13 residues. As DNA, the CDR3 is TGTGCCAGCAGCGTAGTGACGGGGGGAGAAGCTTTCTTT. This gives the protein CASSVVTGGEAFF.

The V and J genes are TRBV7-9 and TRBJ2-7, with D perhaps matching TRBD1 (6 bases). V gave up 5 bases and J gave up 3 bases, with 20 bases separating them. CDR1 is SEHNR, CDR2 FQNEAQ, per germline (reference sequence). This CDR3 comprises 16 residues. In nucleotides, the CDR3 is TGTGCCAGCAGCCCAGGTCCCGGGACATACCGCTACGAGCAGTACTTC. This gives the protein CASSPGPGTYRYEQYF.

This sequence joins TRBV2 and TRBJ2-7, with TRBD2 identical over 11 bases. The V gene's germline CDR1 is SNHLY and CDR2 FYNNEI. V dropped 4 bases and J dropped 3; count of bases not matched to a gene: 5. This CDR3 region has 15 residues. For the CDR3, the DNA is TGTGCCAGCAGTGCTGGGACTAGCGGAAACTACGAGCAGTACTTC. Protein sequence: CASSAGTSGNYEQYF.

The chain is built from TRBV15 and TRBJ2-3; a weak D match, TRBD2 (6 bases). The CDR3 has 15 amino acids. V shed 0 bases and J shed 4 bases, with 11 bases lying between them. The germline gives CDR1 LNHNV, CDR2 YYDKDF (reference sequence). The CDR3 coding sequence is TGTGCCACCAGCAGAGATAGCTGGAGGGCAGATACGCAGTATTTT. It encodes CATSRDSWRADTQYF.

As regards this clone: Other DNA sequences within the sample encode an identical CDR3. The genes are TRBV18 and TRBJ2-7, with 9 bases fitting TRBD1. V gave up 6 bases and J gave up 5 bases; unmatched junction bases: 2. This CDR3 is 12 amino acids long. Germline CDR1 KGHSH, CDR2 LQKENI. The CDR3 DNA reads TGTGCCAGCTCCAGGACAGGGGACGAGCAGTACTTC. This codes for CASSRTGDEQYF.

This chain connects TRBV7-2 to TRBJ2-5; TRBD1 matches at 7 bases. The V and J ends lost 5 bases and 4 bases, in that order; junction bases with no gene match: 19. CDR1 is SGHTA and CDR2 is FQGNSA in the germline V gene. This CDR3 is 18 amino acids long. CDR3 sequence reads: CASSPKNRQGPRGETQYF. The CDR3 nucleotides read TGTGCCAGCAGCCCAAAAAACCGACAGGGCCCAAGAGGAGAGACCCAGTACTTC.

Points on this clone: Other DNA variants within this sample encode the same CDR3. The chain employs TRBV7-9 and TRBJ1-1; D unclear. V dropped 1 base and J dropped 1 base, with 4 bases sitting between them. CDR1 is SEHNR and CDR2 is FQNEAQ in the germline V gene (reference sequence). The CDR3 is 13 amino acids. The DNA of the CDR3 is TGTGCCAGCAGCTTAGACACGAACACTGAAGCTTTCTTT. This translates into CASSLDTNTEAFF.

The chain joins TRBV6-1 to TRBJ2-7; D possibly matches TRBD1 or TRBD2 (5 bases each). Looked up from germline, CDR1 is MNHNS and CDR2 is SASEGT. Trimming stripped 8 bases from V and 2 bases from J, with 10 bases between. The CDR3 has 12 residues. In DNA, the CDR3 is TGTGCCAGCGGGACCTATACCTACGAGCAGTACTTC. Its protein product is CASGTYTYEQYF.

The chain employs TRBV11-1 and TRBJ1-2; 9 bases fit TRBD1. The CDR3 loop spans 15 amino acids. Germline-derived CDR1 and CDR2 are SGHAT and FQDESV (reference sequence). The V segment lost 1 base and the J segment 3 bases; nucleotides outside the gene matches: 3. The CDR3 protein is CASSLDRDRDYGYTF. CDR3 sequence (DNA): TGTGCCAGCAGCTTAGACCGGGACAGGGACTATGGCTACACCTTC.

The rearrangement uses TRBV5-1 and TRBJ2-3, with TRBD2 matching over 7 bases. Germline-derived CDR1 and CDR2 are SGHRS and YFSETQ. The CDR3 loop spans 17 amino acids. V lost 1 base, J lost 7 bases, and 15 bases stayed unmatched. CDR3 sequence (DNA): TGCGCCAGCAGCTTGTTGGCTAGCGGTCCCCCGGGGAATACGCAGTATTTT. Translated: CASSLLASGPPGNTQYF.

This clone has a single count. The chain couples TRBV4-3 to TRBJ2-1; 7 nucleotides agree with TRBD2. V shed 4 bases and J 4 bases; nucleotides not matched to a gene: 19. This CDR3 has 19 amino acids. CDR1 LGHNA and CDR2 YSLEER come from the germline V gene. CDR3 sequence reads: CASSPSSHRAGAGYNEQFF. Written as DNA, the CDR3 is TGCGCCAGCAGCCCTAGTTCCCACCGCGCGGGAGCGGGTTACAATGAGCAGTTCTTC.

This chain uses TRBV27 with TRBJ2-1, with 12 bases aligning to TRBD2. Germline CDR1 and CDR2: MNHEY and SMNVEV (reference sequence). This CDR3 has 17 amino acids. V trimming: 10 bases; J trimming: 1 base; junction bases outside the gene matches: 11. The CDR3 spells CATGPQLAGGSYNEQFF. CDR3 coding DNA: TGTGCCACAGGACCCCAGCTAGCGGGAGGGTCCTACAATGAGCAGTTCTTC.

This clone was recorded once. The rearrangement joins TRBV5-1 to TRBJ2-3; no definite D call. Deletions cut 2 bases from V and 3 bases from J, with 13 bases between. The CDR3 sequence is 15 residues long. The germline CDR1 and CDR2 sequences are SGHRS and YFSETQ. CDR3 DNA sequence: TGCGCCAGCAGCTTAGACACCAGTGGAACAGATACGCAGTATTTT. This translates into CASSLDTSGTDTQYF. The variable domain in full, with the rest retrieved from reference TRBV5-1 and TRBJ2-3, is KAGVTQTPRYLIKTRGQQVTLSCSPISGHRSVSWYQQTPGQGLQFLFEYFSETQRNKGNFPGRFSGRQFSNSRSEMNVSTLELGDSALYLCASSLDTSGTDTQYFGPGTRLTVL.

This chain uses TRBV6-1 with TRBJ1-5, with a weak D call TRBD1 (6 bases). Germline V gene data show CDR1 as MNHNS and CDR2 as SASEGT. V was cut by 3 bases and J by 6 bases, with 15 bases left in between. CDR3 length: 15 residues. CDR3 bases: TGTGCCAGCAGTGAGGGGGGGGCAGGGATTCAGCCCCAGCATTTT. This sequence encodes CASSEGGAGIQPQHF.

V usage is TRBV30 and J usage is TRBJ2-2; D remains unclear. The CDR3 spans 14 residues. Trimming took 3 bases from V and 1 from J, leaving 9 bases between them. Germline CDR1 and CDR2: GTSNPN and SVGIG (reference sequence). CDR3 coding DNA: TGTGCCTGGAGAAACTCAGGGAACACCGGGGAGCTGTTTTTT. Translating it yields CAWRNSGNTGELFF. Combining the CDR3 with reference TRBV30 and TRBJ2-2 gives the whole variable domain SQTIHQWPATLVQPVGSPLSLECTVEGTSNPNLYWYRQAAGRGLQLLFYSVGIGQISSEVPQNLSASRPQDRQFILSSKKLLLSDSGFYLCAWRNSGNTGELFFGEGSRLTVL.

The J gene is TRBJ2-3, the V gene TRBV9, with 10 bases identical to TRBD2. CDR1 and CDR2 from the germline V gene are SGDLS and YYNGEE. This CDR3 region has 14 residues. The J segment lost 5 bases and the V segment lost 5 bases, leaving 5 bases of the junction unmatched. The CDR3 DNA reads TGTGCCAGCAGTTCGAGACTAGCGGGAGATACGCAGTATTTT. This codes for CASSSRLAGDTQYF.

The chain joins TRBV10-3 to TRBJ2-6; D tentatively fits TRBD1 or TRBD2 (6 bases each). V dropped 4 bases and J dropped 1 base, with 14 bases sitting between them. The CDR3 sequence is 17 residues long. The germline CDR1 and CDR2 sequences are ENHRY and SYGVKD. The DNA for the CDR3 is TGTGCCATCAGTGGGGACCAGGGGAGGTCTGGGGCCAACGTCCTGACTTTC. Translated: CAISGDQGRSGANVLTF.